One sample yielded the 5 T cell receptor beta chains listed below, sequenced in a study of T cells in Graves' hyperthyroidism and ophthalmopathy. There were TCR beta CDR3 regions amplified from RNA transcripts. Carried out on the TCR CDR3, a first-round RT-PCR used the HTBI primer set. One entry per CDR3 protein, called by TCRdb with MiXCR from the multiplex PCR reads. In the table there are more than 300,000 distinct CDR3 sequences, less than 20% of which are singletons. Input material: blood. The source is a man younger than 35 with Graves' ophthalmopathy.

This chain joins TRBV18 and TRBJ2-7; D call uncertain. This CDR3 is built from 14 residues. Trimming took off 1 base at V and 1 base at J, with 8 bases between the two ends. The germline CDR1 and CDR2 sequences are KGHSH and LQKENI. CDR3 bases: TGTGCCAGCTCACCACTGGAACAATCCTACGAGCAGTACTTC. Amino acids: CASSPLEQSYEQYF.

The table lists this clonotype with many counts. The chain uses TRBV9 and TRBJ2-7; D tentatively fits TRBD1 or TRBD2 (5 bases each). With 9 bases removed from V and 3 bases from J, the gap between germline ends came to 19 bases. The CDR3 sequence is 14 residues long. Germline loops: CDR1 SGDLS, CDR2 YYNGEE. CDR3 loop: CAIPPRGSRYEQYF. For the CDR3, the DNA is TGTGCCATCCCCCCGAGGGGCAGCCGCTACGAGCAGTACTTC.

The chain combines TRBV6-2 or TRBV6-3 with TRBJ2-1; possibly TRBD2 for D (7 bases). This CDR3 comprises 16 residues. Germline loops: CDR1 MNHEY, CDR2 SVGEGT. V was cut by 1 base and J by 8 bases, with 18 bases left in between. CDR3 in amino acids: CASSYYGGGSWDEQFF. The CDR3 DNA reads TGTGCCAGCAGTTACTATGGGGGGGGCTCCTGGGATGAGCAGTTCTTC.

The V call is TRBV19, the J call TRBJ1-4; perhaps TRBD1 as D (6 bases). This CDR3 has 16 amino acids. Germline CDR1 LNHDA, CDR2 SQIVND (reference sequence). The V end lost 6 bases, the J end lost 1 base, and 15 bases lay between the germline ends. The DNA of the CDR3 is TGTGCCAGTAGCTTATGGGAGGACAGAACTAATGAAAAACTGTTTTTT. Residues: CASSLWEDRTNEKLFF.

The chain is built from TRBV6-6 and TRBJ2-5, with TRBD2 matching 8 bases. In germline, CDR1 is MNHNY, CDR2 SVGAGI (reference sequence). The CDR3 is made up of 19 amino acids. Trimming removed 1 base from V and 2 bases from J; junction bases left unmatched: 15. CDR3 loop: CASSYYPPLLAAHQETQYF. Written as DNA, the CDR3 is TGTGCCAGCAGTTACTACCCACCGTTACTAGCGGCCCATCAAGAGACCCAGTACTTC.